This note documents a single T cell receptor (beta chain) sequence. Its antigen target is currently unknown. No base quality values were provided; no much bigger clone lies one nucleotide off. The data belong to a study of cytomegalovirus exposure and HLA in healthy donors (dated by TCRdb to the late 2010s). The study in broad terms: An earlier analysis of some 600 of the donors reported about 280 Gb of sequence data and 117 million unique TCR beta sequences obtained from 180 million or so T cells. Approximately 330 gigabases of sequencing data and approximately 91 million unique TCR sequences made up an early release that covered several hundred HLA-typed donors. Of the 300 to 400 genotyped donors, approximately 83% fell in the genetic ancestry cluster associated with self-reported Caucasian donors. The study aimed to test whether cataloging public T cell receptors could reveal signatures of past pathogen exposure. The study profiled the T cell repertoires of about 720 subjects by immunosequencing and related them to cytomegalovirus serostatus. In addition to the first cohort of 666 subjects, a separate validation cohort of approximately 120 different subjects was used. The study combined high-throughput TCR immunosequencing, statistical association of individual TCRs with disease status, and machine learning to predict cytomegalovirus infection status. A later analysis re-examined previously published TCR beta repertoires from roughly 650 donors and added high-resolution HLA genotyping to investigate patterns of TCR occurrence. Rather than drawing on any new phenotypic data, the later analysis identified candidate immune exposures from TCR beta sequences and the way those sequences occurred across donors. An earlier analysis of a few hundred of the donors applied high-throughput TCR beta sequencing to assess whether each TCR beta V gene segment acted as functional or pseudogenic. Alongside the repertoire data, information on donor age, sex, ethnicity and CMV serostatus was compiled. In a later genetic analysis, genome-wide SNP genotypes for about 60% of the 666 donors were used, and that subset was treated as a discovery cohort. All discovery cohort repertoires had been generated on a single sequencing platform. HLA typing covered class I and class II loci at four-digit resolution. Typing coverage differed by locus: A, B, C, DRB1 and DQB1 were typed in about 629-640 donors, DQA1 in approximately 520, DPA1 in around 580, and DPB1 in roughly 450. Because of strong linkage in the cohort, five DR-DQ haplotypes were treated as single units for association and clustering. Among 398 genotyped donors of the cohort, an average of approximately 240,000 unique TCR beta nucleotide sequences were sequenced per donor, around 20% of them non-productive. General conclusions and limits of the study: In a later genetic analysis, a missense DCLRE1C variant was associated with V-gene and J-gene trimming of TCR beta chains, and the association was replicated in an independent cohort. Because the 87-base-pair reads could not distinguish some IMGT-functional V segments, including TRBV6-2 and TRBV6-3, those segments were excluded. CMV serostatus was the only immune exposure information available for the cohort. Because counts were too low, more than 15 rarely observed V segments, including chromosome 9 orphons, were left out of the earlier analysis of approximately 500 of the donors. A further reported finding was that TCR beta sequences accurately predicted the HLA-A and HLA-B alleles for most subjects in the first cohort. Three of the identified cytomegalovirus-associated TCR beta chains were confirmed in vitro to be specific for cytomegalovirus antigens. While some public TCRs were present in many individuals, most TCR sequences turned up only very rarely across donors. Correlated functional status among segregating V segments might be attributable to linkage disequilibrium, but an unknown experimental factor could not be ruled out. In this cohort, only TCR beta chains were sequenced, and detectable features were limited by the absence of alpha or paired-chain data. HLA typing was unavailable for some donors at each locus, so association tests used only the typed subset. In a later analysis, the rate of TCR association differed among HLA loci, with DRB1 alleles having the most associated TCRs and HLA-C alleles having the fewest. The authors suggested that the approach could potentially be extended to other disease states and immunological phenotypes. Sequencing depth was assumed to be roughly uniform across donors in the presence/absence analyses, though that assumption may not hold. The sequencing pipeline was judged likely to have produced a cluster of highly shared sequence variants as a technical artifact. A later genetic analysis reported fewer N-insertions in productive TCRs among donors in an Asian-associated ancestry cluster than the roughly 620-donor mean. In a later analysis, several top co-occurrence clusters were reported to appear linked to parvovirus B19, influenza, CMV and Epstein-Barr virus. At a false discovery rate of 0.05, a later analysis linked some 18,000 TCR beta sequences to specific HLA alleles. The classifier was reported to diagnose cytomegalovirus status with high specificity and sensitivity in both the original and validation cohorts. According to a later analysis, most CMV-associated TCR beta chains appeared to be HLA-restricted, and the HLA associations seemed to be driven largely by CMV exposure. A later analysis found that HLA-associated TCR beta chains were more clonally expanded and had lower generation probabilities than equally common non-associated chains. An earlier analysis of around 600 of the donors showed that most TCR beta V segments appeared in productive rearrangements either about 87% or about 30% of the time, which broadly matched IMGT annotations. Assigning TCR associations to individual alleles was difficult when HLA alleles, especially DR and DQ, strongly co-occurred. A total of 150 to 200 TCR beta chains were listed by the study as associated with cytomegalovirus.

Library method: the immunoSEQ multiplex PCR assay. A mixture of 60 forward primers for TCR Vbeta segments and 13 reverse primers for TCR Jbeta segments was used in the multiplex PCR. The CDR3 region of rearranged TCR beta genes was amplified from genomic DNA with a multiplex PCR assay. Amplified TCR beta libraries were sequenced as 87-base-pair reads on the Illumina HiSeq System. In the authors' own workflow: In a later analysis, some 80 million unique TCR beta chains were counted across the 500 to 850 repertoires, and roughly 11 million of these chains were shared by at least two donors. A nearest-neighbor algorithm error-corrected the raw reads and collapsed the reads into unique sequences, merging closely related sequences to remove PCR and sequencing errors. V, D and J gene segments were assigned by aligning CDR3 sequences to IMGT reference sequences. For a sequence to be retained, a match of at least six nucleotides to both a V gene segment and a J gene segment was required. Rearrangements were classified as productive when the CDR3 lacked stop codons and remained in frame with V and J, and all other rearrangements were classified as non-productive. Following IMGT convention, CDR3 was defined as the stretch from the second conserved V-encoded cysteine up to the conserved J-encoded phenylalanine. The earlier analysis of a few hundred of the donors excluded any sequence lacking an unambiguous match to a single V gene segment. An earlier analysis of approximately 590 of the donors called V segments functional above 56.7% productive rearrangements and segregating when the between-donor standard deviation exceeded 5%. A statistical classification framework was built to diagnose cytomegalovirus status from the catalog of TCR beta chain sequences. In a later analysis, V and J genes were assigned by comparing TCR nucleotide sequences against IMGT/GENE-DB human TR gene sequences. Using the TCRdist pipeline, a later analysis assigned CDR3 sequences along with most-parsimonious VDJ recombination scenarios. In a later analysis, each TCR beta chain was defined by its CDR3 amino acid sequence together with its V-gene family, and reads without a unique V-gene family were excluded. To address suspected cross-contamination and a sequencing artifact, a later analysis removed several hundred highly shared, low-generation-probability nucleotide sequences. A later analysis calculated a clonal expansion index for each public chain from normalized within-repertoire ranks of inferred template counts. In a later analysis, generation probabilities were computed using a VDJ recombination model fitted to out-of-frame rearrangements, and the results were checked against IGoR. In a later analysis, hypergeometric tests were used to score TCR-TCR, TCR-HLA and TCR-CMV co-occurrence, with a repertoire-size bias correction applied to TCR pairs. False discovery rates were estimated in a later analysis by permuting HLA or CMV assignments 20 times. A later analysis grouped co-occurring TCRs with DBSCAN, adding TCRdist sequence similarity when clustering within HLA-allele-positive subsets. For co-occurrence clustering, repertoires with fewer than 30,000 or more than 120,000 public chains were excluded, along with 5 or 6 repertoires with anomalous nucleotide sharing. The immuneACCESS repertoire file appears here via TCRdb, limited to in-frame rearrangements. These files lack a portion of the clones; in checked studies, under half of the deficit traces to unresolved V genes, and the cause of the others is not known. That table supplies the V and J calls and clone size; D and trimming were determined from the DNA. Here the sample has 100,000 or so clones; about 76% occur a single time. The top ten constitute roughly a tenth of the sample.

The germline V gene provides CDR1 SGHAT and CDR2 FQNNGV. Spanning cysteine to phenylalanine, the CDR3 consists of 13 amino acids. The retained sequence is limited to the CDR3, 39 bases, with the frame set at the first base. Trimming costs V 1 base and J 4 bases, and their ends lie 7 bases apart. In total, just over 650 healthy bone marrow donors made up the cohort. Cohort members were all nominally healthy when sampled, although unrecorded immune exposures were likely present. The donor tested CMV seropositive and was one of the 289 seropositive cohort members. Each donor provided a peripheral blood sample, and peripheral blood mononuclear cells were used for TCR beta sequencing. Genomic DNA was extracted from the blood cell samples with the Qiagen DNeasy Blood Extraction Kit.

Material: PBMCs. The chain couples TRBV11-2 to TRBJ1-2; a confident D gene designation cannot be given. The receptor was isolated from a man aged 30 to 45 in good health and CMV-seropositive. The sequenced DNA: TGTGCCAGCAGCTTAGGGCTTTCCTATGGCTACACCTTC. Its amino acids are CASSLGLSYGYTF.